This TCR beta chain comes out of a study of T cells in narcolepsy (dated by TCRdb to between 2017 and 2018). Study-wide context: Patients with narcolepsy type 1 or type 2 (NT1, NT2) and healthy control donors were enrolled in the study. Autoreactive T cells targeting hypocretin neuron self-antigens (hypocretin, TRIB2) were sought in narcolepsy patients, and TCR Vbeta sequencing was used to track clonotypes in blood and CSF. Overall study results and their limits: According to the report, autoreactive clonotypes were detected serially in the blood of the same patients and of different patients, but not in healthy controls. Plots comparing CSF and blood CD4+ T cell clonotypes from the same patient highlighted HCRT-specific and TRIB2-specific autoreactive clonotypes. Certain blood memory CD4+ repertoires from patients and controls had no sequences that matched autoreactive T cell clones. Numbers of sequenced blood memory CD4+ clonotypes were comparable, averaging approximately 38,000 in patients and more than 30,000 in controls.

Memory CD4+ T cells were sorted ex vivo from peripheral blood of narcolepsy patients and healthy controls for TCR Vbeta sequencing. The library was obtained by the immunoSEQ multiplex PCR assay. TCRdb retrieved this table from immuneACCESS and kept in-frame rearrangements only. Not all clones are present; in checked studies, unresolved V genes account for under half, and no reason is known for the remainder. This sample is represented by under 40,000 clones; around 83% of them were singletons. 0.5% to 0.85% of the sample comes from the top ten. Regarding this clone: The antigen it recognizes is unknown. The record has no base qualities; no much larger clone is one base away.

This receptor was obtained from a human donor in good health. What was sequenced was memory (CD45RA-) CD4+ T cells from blood. Read against the paper, the sample's cell subset or site label means: memory T cells sorted ex vivo from peripheral blood.

CDR3 loop: CASSEGLTQGYTF. DNA sequence: TGTGCCAGCAGTGAGGGGCTTACTCAGGGCTACACCTTC. The chain uses TRBV2 and TRBJ1-2, and possibly TRBD1, on 5 matching bases. The CDR1 and CDR2 encoded by the germline V gene are SNHLY and FYNNEI. V loses 3 bases, J loses 8 bases, and the germline ends lie 13 bases apart. Including cysteine and phenylalanine, the CDR3 has 13 amino acids. Only the CDR3 DNA stays, 39 bases, in frame from base 1.